This T cell receptor (beta chain) derives from a study of T-cell reconstitution after alpha-beta-depleted transplantation in children. The CDR3 is made up of 18 amino acids. The germline V gene has CDR1 MDHEN and CDR2 SYDVKM. Trimming shortened V by 5 bases and J by 0 bases, and 21 bases separated the two germline ends. Unique molecular identifiers were incorporated into the prepared TCRbeta library. Each CDR3 protein gets one entry after TCRdb re-called the PCR reads with MiXCR. The table has 490,000 or so distinct CDR3 sequences, roughly an eighth seen once. This sequence joins TRBV28 and TRBJ2-3; D tentatively fits TRBD1 or TRBD2 (5 bases each). The sequence was collected from a human donor who donated a stem cell graft to a child with combined immunodeficiency. The material sequenced was PBMCs from the stem cell graft donor, taken from the stem cell graft. Here the CDR3 DNA reads TGTGCCAGCAGTCTTATGCCCTACCTGGGACCCAGCACAGATACGCAGTATTTT. It encodes CASSLMPYLGPSTDTQYF.